This TCR beta chain appears in the sequencing data of a study of OX40 agonist ivuxolimab in advanced cancers. Study-wide background: Dose-escalation patients' cancers were hepatocellular carcinoma, melanoma, renal cell or head and neck cancer. Study-level results: What antigens the expanded peripheral T cells recognized was never established. People who partly responded at 0.1-3.0 mg/kg had some of the least clonal expansion seen.

Sequenced by immunoSEQ multiplex PCR; TCRdb stores in-frame clones only, minus some. The data show 90,000 to 100,000 clones, with nearly 90% seen just once and roughly 0.16% held by the top ten. The length of the CDR3 is 16 residues. Between the trimmed V and J ends, which lost 6 bases and 2 bases, there was a span of 19 bases. Germline loops: CDR1 SEHNR, CDR2 FQNEAQ (reference sequence). As concerns this clone: Its matching antigen is unknown.

It was autoimmune disease history or systemic immunosuppression that excluded patients. This chain connects TRBV7-9 to TRBJ1-2; D is possibly TRBD1 (5 bases). This receptor was identified in an adult with an advanced solid tumor such as melanoma, head and neck, liver or kidney cancer. The input for sequencing was CD4+ or CD8+ T cells sorted from blood, taken in a trial of the OX40 agonist ivuxolimab. The CDR3 region is CASRQDSPRDNYGYTF. The CDR3 DNA sequence: TGTGCCAGCAGACAGGACTCTCCGAGGGACAACTATGGCTACACCTTC.